The 32 T cell receptor beta chains reported below all come from one sample, sequenced in a study of cytomegalovirus exposure and HLA in healthy donors. Here immunoSEQ multiplex PCR was the method, and the copy in TCRdb shows in-frame clones only, minus some. The sample holds under 250,000 clones, roughly 83% seen once. Sequences were obtained from PBMCs. These receptors were collected from a woman under 30 in good health and CMV-seronegative.

The V and J genes are TRBV5-4 and TRBJ2-5; D gene uncertain. This CDR3 has 14 amino acids. Germline lookup yields CDR1 SGHNT and CDR2 YYREEE (reference sequence). Trimming cost V 0 bases and J 3 bases, with 9 bases left between them. CDR3 coding DNA: TGTGCCAGCAGCTTGGAGACAACTAAAGAGACCCAGTACTTC. As protein: CASSLETTKETQYF.

The genes are TRBV11-2 and TRBJ2-2; 13 positions agree with TRBD2. This CDR3 is built from 15 residues. Germline assignment: CDR1 SGHAT and CDR2 FQNNGV. Trimming removed 4 bases from V and 5 bases from J; junction bases left unmatched: 1. As DNA, the CDR3 is TGTGCCAGCAGCTCGGGACTAGCGGGAACCGGGGAGCTGTTTTTT. Protein sequence: CASSSGLAGTGELFF.

The chain joins TRBV6-5 to TRBJ1-4; a weak D match, TRBD1 (6 bases). The CDR3 consists of 16 residues. Trimming took off 0 bases at V and 0 bases at J, with 8 bases between the two ends. Germline values: CDR1 MNHEY, CDR2 SVGAGI. The CDR3 coding sequence is TGTGCCAGCAGTTACTCGGGGGCGACAACTAATGAAAAACTGTTTTTT. Its translation: CASSYSGATTNEKLFF.

The chain recombines TRBV19 with TRBJ2-5, with D maybe TRBD1 (7 bases). Germline values: CDR1 LNHDA, CDR2 SQIVND (reference sequence). V was clipped by 5 bases and J by 5 bases, with 15 bases between them. The CDR3 totals 14 residues. CDR3 in amino acids: CASSFRGAEETQYF. The CDR3 bases are TGTGCCAGTAGTTTCAGGGGGGCAGAGGAGACCCAGTACTTC.

The chain has TRBV6-6 and TRBJ2-2, with no clear D. Germline V gene data show CDR1 as MNHNY and CDR2 as SVGAGI (reference sequence). V shed 7 bases and J shed 0 bases, with 6 bases lying between them. The CDR3 spans 13 residues. The CDR3 is CASINTNTGELFF. In nucleotides, the CDR3 is TGTGCCAGCATCAACACGAACACCGGGGAGCTGTTTTTT.

This clone was seen just once. The chain uses TRBV2 and TRBJ2-5, with 7 bases lining up with TRBD1. J gave up 2 bases and V 6 bases, and 15 bases lay outside the gene matches. CDR3 length equals 17 residues. Germline CDR1 reads SNHLY; CDR2 reads FYNNEI. The CDR3 is CASSYRGRSTTQETQYF. The CDR3 DNA reads TGTGCCAGCAGCTATAGGGGGCGGTCAACCACACAAGAGACCCAGTACTTC.

The DNA of the CDR3 is TGCGCCAGCAGCTTGTCACCGCCGGATAGCGGGAGTGGTGAGCAGTTCTTC. Translating gives CASSLSPPDSGSGEQFF. This chain joins TRBV5-1 and TRBJ2-1, with 9 bases matching TRBD2. Germline V lookup: CDR1 SGHRS, CDR2 YFSETQ. Trimming removed 1 base from V and 9 bases from J; junction bases left unmatched: 14. The CDR3 loop spans 17 amino acids.

The genes are TRBV5-6 and TRBJ1-1, with a possible D match to TRBD1 (5 bases). This CDR3 is 13 amino acids long. Trimming removed 5 bases from V and 5 bases from J, with 13 bases in between. The germline V gene encodes CDR1 SGHDT and CDR2 YYEEEE. The CDR3 sequence is CASSKHGGTEAFF. CDR3 in DNA: TGTGCCAGCAGTAAACATGGGGGGACTGAAGCTTTCTTT. Full variable domain (rest looked up from reference TRBV5-6 and TRBJ1-1): DAGVTQSPTHLIKTRGQQVTLRCSPKSGHDTVSWYQQALGQGPQFIFQYYEEEERQRGNFPDRFSGHQFPNYSSELNVNALLLGDSALYLCASSKHGGTEAFFGQGTRLTVV.

The rearrangement joins TRBV7-3 to TRBJ2-7; D gene unclear. This CDR3 has 13 residues. The V end lost 5 bases, the J end lost 3 bases, and 11 bases lay between the germline ends. From germline, CDR1 is SGHTA and CDR2 FQGTGA. The CDR3 is CASSIERGYEQYF. The CDR3 DNA is TGTGCCAGCAGCATAGAGCGCGGCTACGAGCAGTACTTC.

The CDR3 here is CASSSGTGVSTEAFF. The DNA of the CDR3 is TGTGCCAGCTCATCCGGGACAGGGGTTAGCACTGAAGCTTTCTTT. The chain joins TRBV18 to TRBJ1-1; 10 bases match TRBD1. J gave up 4 bases and V 5 bases, and 7 bases lay outside the gene matches. CDR1 and CDR2 from the germline V gene are KGHSH and LQKENI. CDR3 size: 15 residues.

This clone was picked up a small number of times. V is TRBV28 and J is TRBJ2-7; maybe TRBD1 (6 bases). Trimming stripped 10 bases from V and 3 bases from J, with 10 bases between. From germline, CDR1 is MDHEN and CDR2 SYDVKM. The CDR3 has 11 amino acids. Written as DNA, the CDR3 is TGTGCCATAACAGGGAACTACGAGCAGTACTTC. It encodes CAITGNYEQYF.

This chain connects TRBV18 to TRBJ1-4, with TRBD1 identical over 7 bases. The CDR3 runs to 14 residues. The V segment lost 5 bases and the J segment 7 bases; nucleotides outside the gene matches: 7. Per germline, CDR1 KGHSH and CDR2 LQKENI. This chain's CDR3 is CASSSDRDFEKLFF. The CDR3 region has the DNA TGTGCCAGCTCAAGCGACAGGGATTTTGAAAAACTGTTTTTT.

The rearrangement links TRBV11-2 to TRBJ2-1, with 13 bases lining up with TRBD2. Germline V lookup: CDR1 SGHAT, CDR2 FQNNGV. The J segment lost 2 bases and the V segment lost 5 bases, leaving 3 bases of the junction unmatched. The CDR3 runs to 16 residues. This CDR3 is CASSPTSGRAYNEQFF. DNA for the CDR3: TGTGCCAGCAGCCCAACTAGCGGGAGGGCCTACAATGAGCAGTTCTTC.

The chain carries TRBV15 and TRBJ1-2; D is perhaps TRBD1 (6 bases). Germline V gives CDR1 LNHNV, CDR2 YYDKDF (reference sequence). The CDR3 length is 12 residues. V was shortened by 0 bases and J by 11 bases, with 10 bases between the two germline ends. CDR3 in amino acids: CATSRDEGGYTF. The DNA of the CDR3 is TGTGCCACCAGCAGAGATGAGGGGGGGTACACCTTC. The variable domain in full, with the rest retrieved from reference TRBV15 and TRBJ1-2, is DAMVIQNPRYQVTQFGKPVTLSCSQTLNHNVMYWYQQKSSQAPKLLFHYYDKDFNNEADTPDNFQSRRPNTSFCFLDIRSPGLGDTAMYLCATSRDEGGYTFGSGTRLTVV.

Turning to this clone: At one end, the junction sequence differs from germline, possibly due to a read error. The chain is built from TRBV7-7 and TRBJ1-5; D is perhaps TRBD1 (5 bases). Germline V gives CDR1 SSHAT, CDR2 FNYEAQ (reference sequence). The CDR3 has 14 residues. The CDR3: CASSLLQGNQPQHF. The CDR3 nucleotides read TGTGCTAGCAGCCTGCTACAGGGCAATCAGCCCCAGCATTTT. Full variable domain (rest looked up from reference TRBV7-7 and TRBJ1-5): GAGVSQSPRYKVTKRGQDVTLRCDPISSHATLYWYQQALGQGPEFLTYFNYEAQPDKSGLPSDRFSAERPEGSISTLTIQRTEQRDSAMYRCASSLLQGNQPQHFGDGTRLSIL.

The rearrangement links TRBV30 to TRBJ2-1; TRBD2 matches 10 bases. With V trimmed by 5 bases and J by 8 bases, 9 bases remained unmatched. The germline V gene has CDR1 GTSNPN and CDR2 SVGIG (reference sequence). The CDR3 is 14 amino acids. The DNA of the CDR3 is TGTGCCTGGGCCTTAGCGGGAGGTGGGGATGAGCAGTTCTTC. Amino acid sequence: CAWALAGGGDEQFF.

This clone was detected a few times. This chain links TRBV11-2 with TRBJ1-1; 10 bases map to TRBD1. In germline, CDR1 is SGHAT, CDR2 FQNNGV. The CDR3 runs 15 residues. With V trimmed by 8 bases and J by 2 bases, 8 bases remained unmatched. The CDR3 spells CASRAGDRGNTEAFF. The CDR3 DNA is TGTGCCAGCCGAGCTGGGGACAGGGGAAACACTGAAGCTTTCTTT.

The V call is TRBV6-5, the J call TRBJ2-7, with D possibly being TRBD1 (6 bases). V was clipped by 5 bases and J by 0 bases, with 11 bases between them. CDR1 and CDR2 (germline): MNHEY, SVGAGI. The CDR3 extends over 14 amino acids. The CDR3 DNA follows: TGTGCCAGCAGTCCCCAGGGGAGCTCCTACGAGCAGTACTTC. Amino acid sequence: CASSPQGSSYEQYF.

The chain couples TRBV30 to TRBJ2-3; D might be TRBD1 or TRBD2, each matching 5 bases. V lost 0 bases and J 8 bases, leaving 12 bases between the germline ends. The CDR3 loop spans 13 amino acids. The germline V gene has CDR1 GTSNPN and CDR2 SVGIG (reference sequence). The CDR3 coding sequence is TGTGCCTGGAGTGTAGGGACGAGGGGTACGCAGTATTTT. Protein: CAWSVGTRGTQYF.

The chain uses TRBV7-9 and TRBJ2-7; unclear D gene. Per germline, CDR1 SEHNR and CDR2 FQNEAQ (reference sequence). Trimming removed 1 base from V and 5 bases from J, with 3 bases in between. CDR3 length equals 11 residues. The chain's CDR3 is CASSLGNEQYF. Written as DNA, the CDR3 is TGTGCCAGCAGCTTAGGGAACGAGCAGTACTTC.

The J gene is TRBJ2-7, the V gene TRBV19; 8 bases line up with TRBD1. J was trimmed by 7 bases and V by 8 bases; bases with no gene match: 10. CDR3 length: 13 residues. Germline CDR1 LNHDA, CDR2 SQIVND (reference sequence). The CDR3 DNA reads TGTGCCAGTTCTGCCGGACAGGGCTGGGAGCAGTACTTC. Protein: CASSAGQGWEQYF.

The rearrangement links TRBV30 to TRBJ2-2, with 13 positions matching TRBD2. J lost 4 bases, V lost 1 base, and 6 bases had no gene match. This CDR3 has 17 residues. The germline V gene encodes CDR1 GTSNPN and CDR2 SVGIG (reference sequence). CDR3 loop: CAWSGGTSGIVTGELFF. Written as DNA, the CDR3 is TGTGCCTGGAGTGGCGGGACTAGCGGGATTGTCACCGGGGAGCTGTTTTTT.

This chain uses TRBV29-1 with TRBJ1-1; D is unclear. V gave up 4 bases and J gave up 4 bases, with 22 bases separating them. The CDR3 sequence is 16 residues long. Germline V lookup: CDR1 SQVTM, CDR2 ANQGSEA. The CDR3 nucleotides read TGCAGCGTTGGAAGTCAGTTGACGAGTAAGGGCACTGAAGCTTTCTTT. Its translation: CSVGSQLTSKGTEAFF.

V usage is TRBV5-4 and J usage is TRBJ2-7; tentatively, D is TRBD2 (5 bases). The V end was cut by 3 bases, the J end by 2 bases, with 18 bases between. This CDR3 has 16 amino acids. In germline, CDR1 is SGHNT, CDR2 YYREEE (reference sequence). CDR3 protein: CASSSAGAPGAYEQYF. CDR3 nucleotides: TGTGCCAGCAGCTCTGCAGGAGCCCCCGGGGCCTACGAGCAGTACTTC.

This chain links TRBV27 with TRBJ1-5, with 7 bases that match TRBD1. Germline CDR1 and CDR2: MNHEY and SMNVEV (reference sequence). CDR3 length: 14 residues. V shed 4 bases and J 3 bases; nucleotides not matched to a gene: 3. The CDR3 loop reads CASSSTGPNQPQHF. In DNA form, the CDR3 reads TGTGCCAGCAGTTCGACAGGGCCCAATCAGCCCCAGCATTTT.

This clone was observed a handful of times. V and J are TRBV11-2 and TRBJ1-2; 7 bases line up with TRBD1. The CDR3 covers 15 residues. V was pared by 1 base and J by 3 bases, with 5 bases of the junction left unmatched. CDR1 SGHAT and CDR2 FQNNGV come from the germline V gene. Here the CDR3 reads CASSLGQGRYYGYTF. The DNA of the CDR3 is TGTGCCAGCAGCTTAGGACAGGGTCGATACTATGGCTACACCTTC.

The chain has TRBV19 and TRBJ2-7; D might be TRBD1 or TRBD2, each matching 5 bases. The germline V gene encodes CDR1 LNHDA and CDR2 SQIVND (reference sequence). CDR3 length equals 14 residues. The ends were cut back, 5 bases at V and 1 base at J, with 12 bases in the middle. DNA for the CDR3: TGTGCCAGTAGTCTTGGGACGGGATCCTACGAGCAGTACTTC. Translated, it gives CASSLGTGSYEQYF.

This clone was observed a single time. The chain combines TRBV5-6 with TRBJ2-5; possibly TRBD1 or TRBD2 for D (7 bases each). The CDR3 contains 15 residues. V lost 4 bases to trimming and J lost 5 bases, with 18 bases between them. Looked up from germline, CDR1 is SGHDT and CDR2 is YYEEEE. The CDR3 here is CASSQNRGGPETQYF. The CDR3 DNA follows: TGTGCCAGCAGCCAAAACAGGGGAGGGCCGGAGACCCAGTACTTC.

This chain uses TRBV5-1 with TRBJ1-4; D possibly corresponds to TRBD1 (5 bases). Germline V gives CDR1 SGHRS, CDR2 YFSETQ. Trimming removed 0 bases at V and 0 bases at J, with 9 bases between. CDR3 length equals 16 residues. This CDR3 is CASSLGGTATNEKLFF. The CDR3 nucleotides are TGCGCCAGCAGCTTGGGTGGGACCGCAACTAATGAAAAACTGTTTTTT.

The chain employs TRBV6-1 and TRBJ2-1; D perhaps matches TRBD2 (5 bases). V lost 1 base to trimming and J lost 13 bases, with 17 bases between them. This CDR3 has 14 residues. The germline gives CDR1 MNHNS, CDR2 SASEGT. CDR3 in amino acids: CASSEVASFSPQFF. The CDR3 DNA reads as TGTGCCAGCAGTGAAGTAGCTAGCTTTTCCCCCCAGTTCTTC.

V is TRBV11-2 and J is TRBJ1-5; a weak D match, TRBD1 (5 bases). The ends were cut back, 1 base at V and 2 bases at J, with 12 bases in the middle. There are 16 residues in the CDR3. The germline V gene has CDR1 SGHAT and CDR2 FQNNGV. In DNA form, the CDR3 reads TGTGCCAGCAGCTTAGGACATCAGGGACGCAATCAGCCCCAGCATTTT. This gives the protein CASSLGHQGRNQPQHF.

This chain joins TRBV2 and TRBJ1-2; 7 positions agree with TRBD1. CDR1 and CDR2 from the germline V gene are SNHLY and FYNNEI. The CDR3 is made up of 13 amino acids. V was pared by 11 bases and J by 4 bases, with 10 bases of the junction left unmatched. This chain's CDR3 is CAGGPGGGYGYTF. The DNA of the CDR3 is TGTGCCGGGGGCCCAGGGGGAGGCTATGGCTACACCTTC.